The 22 T cell receptor beta chains below were found in one sample sequenced in a study of early T cells in non-severe SARS-CoV-2 infection. TCRdb fed the 5' RACE reads into MiXCR, producing one record per CDR3 protein. The sample consists of about 31,000 distinct CDR3 sequences, roughly 5% of them appearing once. The material sequenced was whole blood. Receptors were obtained from an adult who was a healthcare worker with PCR-confirmed SARS-CoV-2 infection or an uninfected control (not recorded which).

This clonotype was counted at least ten times. This chain links TRBV5-6 with TRBJ1-1; D is undetermined. Germline V gives CDR1 SGHDT, CDR2 YYEEEE. The CDR3 is made up of 12 amino acids. The germline V and J ends were trimmed by 7 bases and 7 bases, with 14 bases remaining between them. Here the CDR3 DNA reads TGTGCCAGCCCCACAGAGTACAATGAAGCTTTCTTT. It encodes CASPTEYNEAFF.

This clonotype was observed a handful of times. The CDR3 loop is CASSRLGVNEKLFF. CDR3 coding DNA: TGCGCCAGCAGCCGTTTGGGGGTAAATGAAAAACTGTTTTTT. The chain has TRBV4-1 and TRBJ1-4; maybe TRBD1 (5 bases). Trimming took 4 bases from V and 5 from J, leaving 11 bases between them. CDR3 length: 14 amino acids. Germline loops: CDR1 MGHRA, CDR2 YSYEKL.

J is TRBJ2-3 and V is TRBV9; 9 nucleotides match TRBD2. The V gene end was trimmed by 4 bases and the J gene end by 7 bases; junction bases not matched to a gene: 7. The CDR3 covers 14 residues. The germline V gene has CDR1 SGDLS and CDR2 YYNGEE. The CDR3 DNA is TGTGCCAGCAGCCCCGGGACTAGCCTTTATACGCAGTATTTT. As protein: CASSPGTSLYTQYF.

In its sample, this clonotype was seen a few times. The rearrangement links TRBV15 to TRBJ1-3; perhaps TRBD1 as D (5 bases). The V gene's germline CDR1 is LNHNV and CDR2 YYDKDF (reference sequence). CDR3 length equals 15 residues. The V end was cut by 4 bases, the J end by 2 bases, with 12 bases between. CDR3 sequence (DNA): TGTGCCACCAGCAAGGGGCAAACCACTGGAAACACCATATATTTT. Its translation: CATSKGQTTGNTIYF.

In its sample, this clonotype was seen many times. The chain joins TRBV27 to TRBJ2-7; TRBD2 matches 7 bases. Unmatched junction bases numbered 10, after V lost 5 bases and J lost 3 bases. The CDR3 runs 15 residues. CDR1 and CDR2 (germline): MNHEY, SMNVEV (reference sequence). CDR3 nucleotides: TGTGCCAGCAGTCCGAAACCCCGGGGGGTCTACGAGCAGTACTTC. The encoded protein is CASSPKPRGVYEQYF.

This clonotype appeared many times. The J gene is TRBJ1-4, the V gene TRBV7-9, with D hard to call. Germline V gene data show CDR1 as SEHNR and CDR2 as FQNEAQ (reference sequence). V lost 2 bases, J lost 5 bases, and 12 bases lay in between. The CDR3 length is 15 residues. CDR3 in DNA: TGTGCCAGCAGCTTATCGGGAAACGAGAATGAAAAACTGTTTTTT. Residues: CASSLSGNENEKLFF.

This clonotype occurred many times. CDR3 residues: CSAVSSGRAVDTQYF. The CDR3 nucleotides are TGCAGTGCCGTCTCTAGCGGGAGGGCTGTAGATACGCAGTATTTT. The chain recombines TRBV20-1 with TRBJ2-3; 12 bases are shared with TRBD2. Unmatched junction bases numbered 9, after V lost 6 bases and J lost 5 bases. Per the germline V gene, CDR1 is DFQATT and CDR2 is SNEGSKA (reference sequence). The CDR3 contains 15 residues.

Ten or more counts support this clonotype. This chain uses TRBV28 with TRBJ1-1; no clear D. This CDR3 spans 11 amino acids. Germline V gives CDR1 MDHEN, CDR2 SYDVKM. Between the trimmed V and J ends, which lost 3 bases and 10 bases, there was a span of 9 bases. The CDR3 loop is CASSLRVTAFF. CDR3 bases: TGTGCCAGCAGTTTGAGGGTGACAGCTTTCTTT.

There are many counts of this clonotype. The chain joins TRBV6-5 to TRBJ2-3; possible D gene TRBD2, 6 bases. V was cut by 6 bases and J by 2 bases, with 15 bases left in between. CDR1 MNHEY and CDR2 SVGAGI come from the germline V gene. This CDR3 has 15 residues. CDR3 sequence: CASSLSGSFTDTQYF. The CDR3 nucleotides are TGTGCCAGCAGCCTGAGCGGGTCTTTCACAGATACGCAGTATTTT.

This clonotype was found many times. At one end the junction does not follow the germline gene, possibly because of a read error. DNA for the CDR3: TGTGCCAGCAGGGGGACTAGCGGGAGGGCCTGGCACTTC. Amino acid sequence: CASRGTSGRAWHF. V usage is TRBV6-1 and J usage is TRBJ2-7, with 16 bases identical to TRBD2. Germline CDR1 and CDR2: MNHNS and SASEGT. The CDR3 length is 13 residues.

In its sample, this clonotype was seen many times. The CDR3 protein is CASSMFPNYEQYF. The CDR3 bases are TGTGCCAGTAGTATGTTCCCGAACTACGAGCAGTACTTC. The chain employs TRBV19 and TRBJ2-7, with D unclear. Per germline, CDR1 LNHDA and CDR2 SQIVND (reference sequence). V was shortened by 3 bases and J by 3 bases, with 9 bases between the two germline ends. The CDR3 loop spans 13 amino acids. The entire variable domain, with the rest obtained from reference TRBV19 and TRBJ2-7, is as follows: DGGITQSPKYLFRKEGQNVTLSCEQNLNHDAMYWYRQDPGQGLRLIYYSQIVNDFQKGDIAEGYSVSREKKESFPLTVTSAQKNPTAFYLCASSMFPNYEQYFGPGTRLTVT.

There are a few counts of this clonotype. This rearrangement joins TRBV10-3 to TRBJ2-5; 7 bases are shared with TRBD2. The germline CDR1 and CDR2 sequences are ENHRY and SYGVKD. The ends lost 0 bases at V and 2 bases at J; junction bases unmatched: 18. There are 20 residues in the CDR3. Here the CDR3 reads CAISESRGRESKIHQETQYF. CDR3 sequence (DNA): TGTGCCATCAGTGAGTCGCGTGGGCGGGAGTCAAAAATCCATCAAGAGACCCAGTACTTC.

This clonotype has just a few counts. This sequence joins TRBV28 and TRBJ2-7, with 10 nucleotides matching TRBD1. This CDR3 is 13 amino acids long. CDR1 MDHEN and CDR2 SYDVKM come from the germline V gene. The V segment lost 8 bases and the J segment 6 bases; nucleotides outside the gene matches: 7. The CDR3 here is CASRGQGEGEQYF. CDR3 nucleotides: TGTGCCAGCCGCGGACAGGGGGAGGGCGAGCAGTACTTC.

This clonotype was detected ten times or more. The DNA of the CDR3 is TGTGCCAGCAGCTTCCAGCGGGCGACGAACACCGGGGAGCTGTTTTTT. Translating gives CASSFQRATNTGELFF. This sequence joins TRBV7-6 and TRBJ2-2; D is possibly TRBD2 (6 bases). Germline-derived CDR1 and CDR2 are SGHVS and FNYEAQ. CDR3 length equals 16 residues. V was clipped by 3 bases and J by 0 bases, with 11 bases between them.

A few counts support this clonotype. The CDR3 DNA sequence: TGTGCCAGCAGCTTATCGGCAGGTGAGCAGTTCTTC. It translates to CASSLSAGEQFF. The J gene is TRBJ2-1, the V gene TRBV7-9; D gene ambiguous. Germline-derived CDR1 and CDR2 are SEHNR and FQNEAQ (reference sequence). The ends were cut back, 2 bases at V and 9 bases at J, with 8 bases in the middle. There are 12 residues in the CDR3.

This clonotype was observed at least ten times. This chain joins TRBV21-1 and TRBJ2-7; TRBD2 is the table's D call, not checked against the DNA. TRBV21-1 is a recognized pseudogene. The CDR3 runs 12 residues. CDR3 sequence: CASRTSGSEQYF. The CDR3 DNA reads as TGTGCCAGCAGGACTAGCGGGAGCGAGCAGTACTTC.

This clonotype was found many times. The rearrangement joins TRBV27 to TRBJ2-5; TRBD1 matches 7 bases. V lost 8 bases and J lost 5; bases outside the gene matches: 14. CDR3 length: 15 residues. The V gene's germline CDR1 is MNHEY and CDR2 SMNVEV (reference sequence). CDR3 in DNA: TGTGCCAGCGGAACCTACAGGGGATCGGGGGAGACCCAGTACTTC. Its translation: CASGTYRGSGETQYF.

This clonotype was found many times. The genes are TRBV28 and TRBJ2-1, with 7 bases matching TRBD2. The CDR3 length is 14 residues. Germline lookup yields CDR1 MDHEN and CDR2 SYDVKM. The V and J ends lost 5 bases and 7 bases, in that order; junction bases with no gene match: 8. The CDR3 nucleotides are TGTGCCAGCAGTCCCCCGGGGGGTTTTAATGAGCAGTTCTTC. This codes for CASSPPGGFNEQFF.

V gene TRBV7-6 combines with J gene TRBJ2-5; TRBD1 is a possible D gene (5 bases). The V end was cut by 5 bases, the J end by 1 base, with 14 bases between. This CDR3 is 15 amino acids long. Germline assignment: CDR1 SGHVS and CDR2 FNYEAQ. In nucleotides, the CDR3 is TGTGCCAGCAGCATGGGGAAGGACATCCAAGAGACCCAGTACTTC. It encodes CASSMGKDIQETQYF.

This clonotype has at least ten counts. J is TRBJ2-7 and V is TRBV6-1, with 8 bases aligning to TRBD2. Losses at the gene ends were 7 bases for V and 3 bases for J; bases not matched to a gene: 17. Germline loops: CDR1 MNHNS, CDR2 SASEGT. The length of the CDR3 is 17 residues. CDR3 amino acids: CASKARRESGGNYEQYF. The CDR3 DNA is TGTGCCAGCAAGGCGCGGCGAGAGAGCGGGGGTAACTACGAGCAGTACTTC.

This clonotype was detected only a few times. The chain recombines TRBV11-3 with TRBJ2-1; 10 bases line up with TRBD2. The length of the CDR3 is 16 residues. Germline V gives CDR1 SGHNT, CDR2 YENEEA. V dropped 4 bases and J dropped 7; count of bases not matched to a gene: 10. As DNA, the CDR3 is TGTGCCAGCAGCTCGGGAGCGGGAGGGTTTTCAAATGAGCAGTTCTTC. It specifies CASSSGAGGFSNEQFF.

At least ten counts were recorded for this clonotype. This sequence joins TRBV18 and TRBJ1-5; D possibly corresponds to TRBD1 (5 bases). This CDR3 is 14 amino acids long. Germline CDR1 and CDR2: KGHSH and LQKENI. Trimming pared 2 bases from V and 5 bases from J, leaving 10 bases between. DNA of the CDR3: TGTGCCAGCTCACCAGGGGGGGTCCATCAGCCCCAGCATTTT. Amino acids: CASSPGGVHQPQHF.